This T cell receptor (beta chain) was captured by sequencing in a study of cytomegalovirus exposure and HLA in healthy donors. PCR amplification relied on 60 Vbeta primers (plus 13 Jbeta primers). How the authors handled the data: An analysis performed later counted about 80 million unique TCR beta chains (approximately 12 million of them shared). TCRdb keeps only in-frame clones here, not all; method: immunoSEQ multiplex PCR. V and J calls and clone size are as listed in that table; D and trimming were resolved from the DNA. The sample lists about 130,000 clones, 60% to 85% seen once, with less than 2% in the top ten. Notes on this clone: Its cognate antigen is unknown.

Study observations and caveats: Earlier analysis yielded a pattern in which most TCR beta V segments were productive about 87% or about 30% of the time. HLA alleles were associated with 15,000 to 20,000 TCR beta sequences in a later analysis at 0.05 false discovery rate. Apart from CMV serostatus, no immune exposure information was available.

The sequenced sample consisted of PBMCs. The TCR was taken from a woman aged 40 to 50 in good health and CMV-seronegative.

The CDR3, as DNA: TGTGCCAGCAGCTTGGGGGAGTCCTACGAGCAGTACTTC. Amino acid sequence: CASSLGESYEQYF. The chain recombines TRBV5-8 with TRBJ2-7, with TRBD2 as a possible D gene (5 bases). Trimming stripped 0 bases from V and 1 base from J, with 5 bases between. The CDR3 length is 13 residues. Germline V gene sequence: CDR1 SGHTS, CDR2 YDEGEE.